This T cell receptor beta chain was sequenced in a study of graft-versus-host responses after intestinal transplantation. About the study: Multivisceral, liver-intestinal, or isolated intestinal transplants were received by the recipients. Study observations and caveats: Maximum circulating GvH clone levels tracked with early post-transplant HvG decreases. High graft-versus-host to host-versus-graft T cell clonal ratios marked allografts of patients with graft-donor macrochimerism.

V lost 0 bases, J lost 7 bases, and 6 bases lay in between. CDR1 ENHRY and CDR2 SYGVKD come from the germline V gene. The CDR3 has 13 residues. This table comes from immunoSEQ multiplex PCR, and its TCRdb copy is limited to in-frame clones, with some not included. The table shows fewer than 100,000 clones, with about 82% occurring only once. For this clone: Its target is unknown.

This receptor was obtained from a human patient who received an intestinal transplant, so some T cells may come from the graft donor. This specimen was PBMCs, taken 255 days after intestinal transplant. V is TRBV10-3 and J is TRBJ2-2, with D possibly matching TRBD2 (5 bases). In nucleotides, the CDR3 is TGTGCCATCAGTGAGTCTGGGAGCGGGGAGCTGTTTTTT. It specifies CAISESGSGELFF.